Here is one T cell receptor (beta chain) with its context. The repertoire was sequenced with immunoSEQ multiplex PCR; TCRdb's copy has only in-frame clones and lacks some. The profile shows 3,000 to 3,500 clones, around 73% of them singletons. This sample is drawn from a study of T cell repertoires in ileal Crohn's disease. Lamina propria lymphocytes from surgical specimens were isolated on a density gradient before sorting. The CDR3 extends over 17 amino acids. J was trimmed by 4 bases and V by 4 bases; bases with no gene match: 15. Germline lookup yields CDR1 SGHNT and CDR2 YYREEE (reference sequence).

Input material: CD4+ T cells sorted from the ileum. The rearrangement links TRBV5-4 to TRBJ1-2; 8 nucleotides align to TRBD1. The receptor's source is an adult with Crohn's disease. In nucleotides, the CDR3 is TGTGCCAGCAGCCCAGGACAGGGTGGGATTGGTTTCTATGGCTACACCTTC. Translation: CASSPGQGGIGFYGYTF.